Shown below are 31 T cell receptor beta chains from a single sample sequenced in a study of cytomegalovirus exposure and HLA in healthy donors. Amplification used 60 Vbeta primers and 13 Jbeta primers. Clones were sequenced by immunoSEQ multiplex PCR, and TCRdb holds only the in-frame ones, with some missing. The sample lists roughly 90,000 clones; 78% were seen once. The specimen was PBMCs. Receptors originate from a woman between 35 and 50 years old in good health and CMV-seropositive.

The chain recombines TRBV9 with TRBJ2-2; D remains unclear. This CDR3 is 12 amino acids long. Germline V gives CDR1 SGDLS, CDR2 YYNGEE. Trimming stripped 6 bases from V and 5 bases from J, with 8 bases between. As DNA, the CDR3 is TGTGCCAGCAACAAGAGGACCGGGGAGCTGTTTTTT. It codes for CASNKRTGELFF. Supplemented by reference TRBV9 and TRBJ2-2, the full variable domain reads DSGVTQTPKHLITATGQRVTLRCSPRSGDLSVYWYQQSLDQGLQFLIQYYNGEERAKGNILERFSAQQFPDLHSELNLSSLELGDSALYFCASNKRTGELFFGEGSRLTVL.

The rearrangement joins TRBV27 to TRBJ2-7; 11 bases line up with TRBD1. This CDR3 region has 17 residues. Germline CDR1 reads MNHEY; CDR2 reads SMNVEV (reference sequence). V lost 5 bases and J lost 6; bases outside the gene matches: 15. The CDR3 bases are TGTGCCAGCAGTGGACAGGGGGCGCTTTCTCCCGGGGGCGAGCAGTACTTC. As protein: CASSGQGALSPGGEQYF.

This chain uses TRBV7-2 with TRBJ2-3, with D possibly being TRBD1 (5 bases). V shed 8 bases and J shed 7 bases, with 13 bases lying between them. CDR1 is SGHTA and CDR2 is FQGNSA in the germline V gene. The CDR3 length is 12 residues. The chain's CDR3 is CASLQDSNTQYF. The CDR3 DNA follows: TGTGCCAGCCTACAGGATTCTAATACGCAGTATTTT.

The CDR3 spells CASTLEQDSGNTIYF. In nucleotides, the CDR3 is TGTGCCAGTACCCTAGAACAGGACTCTGGAAACACCATATATTTT. The chain recombines TRBV19 with TRBJ1-3, with D possibly matching TRBD1 (5 bases). V lost 7 bases and J 0 bases, leaving 13 bases between the germline ends. Per germline, CDR1 LNHDA and CDR2 SQIVND (reference sequence). The length of the CDR3 is 15 residues. Full variable domain (outside the CDR3, taken from reference TRBV19 and TRBJ1-3): DGGITQSPKYLFRKEGQNVTLSCEQNLNHDAMYWYRQDPGQGLRLIYYSQIVNDFQKGDIAEGYSVSREKKESFPLTVTSAQKNPTAFYLCASTLEQDSGNTIYFGEGSWLTVV.

To note about this clone: This same CDR3 is encoded by further DNA sequences in the sample. The chain combines TRBV5-4 with TRBJ1-1; the match to TRBD1 covers 7 bases. Trimming cost V 4 bases and J 1 base; bases outside gene matches: 7. CDR3 length equals 15 residues. CDR1 SGHNT and CDR2 YYREEE come from the germline V gene (reference sequence). CDR3 loop: CASSPRDRSNTEAFF. DNA for the CDR3: TGTGCCAGCAGCCCCAGGGACAGATCGAACACTGAAGCTTTCTTT.

This clone has just a few counts. CDR3 DNA sequence: TGTGCCAGCAGCTCATATCGGGACAGAGTCACAGATACGCAGTATTTT. This gives the protein CASSSYRDRVTDTQYF. This chain joins TRBV11-2 and TRBJ2-3; 7 positions match TRBD1. V lost 4 bases and J lost 2; bases outside the gene matches: 9. CDR3 length: 16 amino acids. Looked up from germline, CDR1 is SGHAT and CDR2 is FQNNGV.

The rearrangement uses TRBV7-2 and TRBJ1-5, with TRBD1 matching over 7 bases. V shed 1 base, J shed 4 bases, and the junction held 7 bases outside the gene matches. CDR1 is SGHTA, CDR2 FQGNSA, per germline. This CDR3 spans 16 amino acids. CDR3 amino acids: CASSLGGTATNQPQHF. CDR3 nucleotides: TGTGCCAGCAGCTTAGGGGGGACAGCTACGAATCAGCCCCAGCATTTT.

This clone has only a few counts. The chain combines TRBV19 with TRBJ1-5; 8 bases are shared with TRBD1. J lost 5 bases, V lost 9 bases, and 9 bases had no gene match. This CDR3 is built from 14 residues. Germline CDR1 and CDR2: LNHDA and SQIVND (reference sequence). CDR3 sequence reads: CASKRTGFDQPQHF. CDR3 DNA sequence: TGTGCCAGCAAACGGACAGGGTTTGATCAGCCCCAGCATTTT. The full variable domain, completed using reference TRBV19 and TRBJ1-5, is DGGITQSPKYLFRKEGQNVTLSCEQNLNHDAMYWYRQDPGQGLRLIYYSQIVNDFQKGDIAEGYSVSREKKESFPLTVTSAQKNPTAFYLCASKRTGFDQPQHFGDGTRLSIL.

The chain couples TRBV29-1 to TRBJ2-7, with D perhaps matching TRBD1 (6 bases). The CDR3 totals 13 residues. Trimming took 6 bases from V and 5 from J, leaving 17 bases between them. Germline CDR1 reads SQVTM; CDR2 reads ANQGSEA. The CDR3 spells CSVPAGRGDEQYF. DNA of the CDR3: TGCAGCGTCCCCGCCGGCAGGGGAGACGAGCAGTACTTC.

This clone was observed a few times. The chain joins TRBV29-1 to TRBJ1-1, with TRBD1 matching over 8 bases. Losses at the gene ends were 7 bases for V and 3 bases for J; bases not matched to a gene: 7. The germline V gene encodes CDR1 SQVTM and CDR2 ANQGSEA. CDR3 length: 13 amino acids. Here the CDR3 DNA reads TGCAGCGCCTTCGACAGGGGTGACACTGAAGCTTTCTTT. It translates to CSAFDRGDTEAFF.

V and J are TRBV4-1 and TRBJ1-5; D possibly corresponds to TRBD1 (6 bases). The CDR3 is 14 residues long. Germline assignment: CDR1 MGHRA and CDR2 YSYEKL. Trimming stripped 8 bases from V and 0 bases from J, with 11 bases between. The CDR3: CASSGTTSNQPQHF. CDR3 in DNA: TGCGCCAGCTCCGGGACAACTAGCAATCAGCCCCAGCATTTT.

This rearrangement joins TRBV11-2 to TRBJ2-1; 15 positions match TRBD2. The CDR3 runs to 15 residues. V was pared by 2 bases and J by 14 bases, with 7 bases of the junction left unmatched. Germline CDR1 and CDR2: SGHAT and FQNNGV. The CDR3 nucleotides read TGTGCCAGCAGCTTAATGGGACTAGCGGGAGGAGTTGAGTTCTTC. The encoded protein is CASSLMGLAGGVEFF.

Points on this clone: One junction end does not reproduce the germline sequence, and a read error may be involved. This chain joins TRBV7-9 and TRBJ2-1; no firm D call. Germline V gene sequence: CDR1 SEHNR, CDR2 FQNEAQ (reference sequence). The CDR3 sequence is 12 residues long. As DNA, the CDR3 is TGTGCCAGCAGCTCTCCGAACAATGATCAGTTCTTC. Translated, it gives CASSSPNNDQFF.

The chain employs TRBV18 and TRBJ1-1, with D tentatively TRBD1 (5 bases). V was pared by 2 bases and J by 5 bases, with 12 bases between. The germline gives CDR1 KGHSH, CDR2 LQKENI. This CDR3 has 14 amino acids. The CDR3 sequence is CASSPRGWGTEAFF. In nucleotides, the CDR3 is TGTGCCAGCTCACCAAGGGGCTGGGGAACTGAAGCTTTCTTT.

This clone was found once. V and J are TRBV25-1 and TRBJ2-7; possible D gene TRBD1, 5 bases. Trimming took 2 bases from V and 3 from J, leaving 14 bases between them. CDR1 and CDR2 (germline): MGHDK, SYGVNS. The CDR3 totals 15 residues. The CDR3, as DNA: TGTGCCAGCAGTGAAGCAGGGCATAGTATCTACGAGCAGTACTTC. This translates into CASSEAGHSIYEQYF.

The chain uses TRBV19 and TRBJ2-7, with D unclear. The V gene lost 5 bases and the J gene lost 4 bases, with 12 bases spanning the gap. The V gene's germline CDR1 is LNHDA and CDR2 SQIVND (reference sequence). The CDR3 length is 13 residues. CDR3 amino acids: CASSSSHGYEQYF. CDR3 DNA sequence: TGTGCCAGTAGTTCGTCACACGGGTACGAGCAGTACTTC. The whole variable domain, remainder taken from reference TRBV19 and TRBJ2-7, is DGGITQSPKYLFRKEGQNVTLSCEQNLNHDAMYWYRQDPGQGLRLIYYSQIVNDFQKGDIAEGYSVSREKKESFPLTVTSAQKNPTAFYLCASSSSHGYEQYFGPGTRLTVT.

This clone was counted once. The rearrangement links TRBV19 to TRBJ2-2; D is perhaps TRBD1 (6 bases). Germline CDR1 LNHDA, CDR2 SQIVND (reference sequence). The CDR3 contains 16 residues. Trimming removed 1 base at V and 7 bases at J, with 16 bases between. The CDR3 is CASSIALVGAGGELFF. Written as DNA, the CDR3 is TGTGCCAGTAGTATAGCCCTGGTGGGGGCGGGCGGGGAGCTGTTTTTT.

This clone has a single count. The chain recombines TRBV7-9 with TRBJ1-2; D is uncertain. This CDR3 contains 14 residues. Trimming left V 5 bases short and J 3 bases short, with 13 bases between. Looked up from germline, CDR1 is SEHNR and CDR2 is FQNEAQ (reference sequence). CDR3 sequence reads: CASSRRGADYGYTF. Written as DNA, the CDR3 is TGTGCCAGCAGCCGGCGGGGAGCGGACTATGGCTACACCTTC.

This chain joins TRBV2 and TRBJ2-1, with D tentatively TRBD1 (5 bases). Between the trimmed V and J ends, which lost 6 bases and 2 bases, there was a span of 20 bases. The germline V gene has CDR1 SNHLY and CDR2 FYNNEI. This CDR3 region has 17 residues. CDR3 DNA sequence: TGTGCCAGCAGGCCGGACCCAGGGCCGCCCGCCTACAATGAGCAGTTCTTC. Translated, it gives CASRPDPGPPAYNEQFF. The full variable domain, completed using reference TRBV2 and TRBJ2-1, is EPEVTQTPSHQVTQMGQEVILRCVPISNHLYFYWYRQILGQKVEFLVSFYNNEISEKSEIFDDQFSVERPDGSNFTLKIRSTKLEDSAMYFCASRPDPGPPAYNEQFFGPGTRLTVL.

The rearrangement links TRBV27 to TRBJ2-7, with 14 nucleotides matching TRBD2. Per germline, CDR1 MNHEY and CDR2 SMNVEV (reference sequence). With 6 bases clipped from V and 7 bases from J, the junction kept 5 bases outside the gene matches. The CDR3 totals 14 residues. CDR3 loop: CASSPTSGRGEQYF. CDR3 in DNA: TGTGCCAGCAGCCCGACTAGCGGGAGGGGTGAGCAGTACTTC.

The genes are TRBV6-4 and TRBJ2-2, with D tentatively TRBD2 (6 bases). This CDR3 is built from 14 residues. The germline gives CDR1 MRHNA, CDR2 SNTAGT. V was clipped by 6 bases and J by 1 base, with 9 bases between them. Here the CDR3 reads CASRGRGNTGELFF. The DNA of the CDR3 is TGTGCCAGCAGAGGGCGGGGGAACACCGGGGAGCTGTTTTTT.

The chain joins TRBV27 to TRBJ2-7; maybe TRBD2 (5 bases). Germline assignment: CDR1 MNHEY and CDR2 SMNVEV (reference sequence). The CDR3 loop spans 15 amino acids. V was clipped by 8 bases and J by 1 base, with 18 bases between them. In DNA form, the CDR3 reads TGTGCCAGCTCAGACCCCTTAGGAGGATCCTACGAGCAGTACTTC. It yields the protein CASSDPLGGSYEQYF.

V gene TRBV27 combines with J gene TRBJ1-2, with 10 bases that match TRBD1. The CDR3 spans 14 residues. CDR1 MNHEY and CDR2 SMNVEV come from the germline V gene (reference sequence). Losses at the gene ends were 6 bases for V and 7 bases for J; bases not matched to a gene: 8. The CDR3 DNA is TGTGCCAGCAGCCTAGGGGACAGGGGTGGTGGCTACACCTTC. Translating it yields CASSLGDRGGGYTF.

The chain combines TRBV2 with TRBJ1-1; perhaps TRBD1 as D (6 bases). The length of the CDR3 is 13 residues. Deletions cut 7 bases from V and 2 bases from J, with 11 bases between. Germline CDR1 and CDR2: SNHLY and FYNNEI. The CDR3 reads CASTDRLNTEAFF. The CDR3 DNA reads as TGTGCCAGCACCGACAGGCTTAACACTGAAGCTTTCTTT. The variable domain in full, completed from reference TRBV2 and TRBJ1-1, reads EPEVTQTPSHQVTQMGQEVILRCVPISNHLYFYWYRQILGQKVEFLVSFYNNEISEKSEIFDDQFSVERPDGSNFTLKIRSTKLEDSAMYFCASTDRLNTEAFFGQGTRLTVV.

In DNA form, the CDR3 reads TGTGCCAGCAGTTTAGCTCTCCTAGGCTCCTACAATGAGCAGTTCTTC. It specifies CASSLALLGSYNEQFF. The chain combines TRBV27 with TRBJ2-1; D remains ambiguous. The CDR3 totals 16 residues. Trimming removed 2 bases at V and 0 bases at J, with 11 bases between. Germline loops: CDR1 MNHEY, CDR2 SMNVEV (reference sequence).

This chain connects TRBV7-9 to TRBJ1-5; D is possibly TRBD1 (5 bases). This CDR3 region has 14 residues. Between the trimmed V and J ends, which lost 1 base and 6 bases, there was a span of 10 bases. Per the germline V gene, CDR1 is SEHNR and CDR2 is FQNEAQ (reference sequence). The CDR3 DNA sequence: TGTGCCAGCAGCTTAGGGGGGGAGGGTCAGCCCCAGCATTTT. It specifies CASSLGGEGQPQHF.

The chain employs TRBV18 and TRBJ2-7, with 11 nucleotides matching TRBD2. The V gene's germline CDR1 is KGHSH and CDR2 LQKENI. The CDR3 length is 15 residues. Unmatched junction bases numbered 2, after V lost 2 bases and J lost 2 bases. The CDR3 spells CASSPGTSGTYEQYF. The DNA for the CDR3 is TGTGCCAGCTCACCAGGGACTAGCGGTACCTACGAGCAGTACTTC. The full variable domain, with the rest looked up from reference TRBV18 and TRBJ2-7, is NAGVMQNPRHLVRRRGQEARLRCSPMKGHSHVYWYRQLPEEGLKFMVYLQKENIIDESGMPKERFSAEFPKEGPSILRIQQVVRGDSAAYFCASSPGTSGTYEQYFGPGTRLTVT.

J is TRBJ1-4 and V is TRBV12-5; tentative D call: TRBD1 (5 bases). Germline V lookup: CDR1 LGHNT, CDR2 FRNRAP. The V gene lost 1 base and the J gene lost 4 bases, with 10 bases spanning the gap. This CDR3 is 15 amino acids long. CDR3 in amino acids: CASGLEGRVNEKLFF. CDR3 coding DNA: TGTGCTAGTGGTTTGGAGGGGCGTGTTAATGAAAAACTGTTTTTT.

The chain is built from TRBV5-1 and TRBJ2-3, with TRBD1 matching over 8 bases. J lost 5 bases, V lost 4 bases, and 6 bases had no gene match. Germline lookup yields CDR1 SGHRS and CDR2 YFSETQ. CDR3 length: 14 amino acids. CDR3 sequence: CASSDGQGVDTQYF. CDR3 DNA: TGCGCCAGCAGCGATGGACAGGGTGTAGATACGCAGTATTTT.

This rearrangement joins TRBV28 to TRBJ2-1; D is possibly TRBD1 (6 bases). Germline V CDR1 and CDR2: MDHEN, SYDVKM. V shed 6 bases and J shed 4 bases, with 13 bases lying between them. The CDR3 totals 14 residues. This CDR3 reads CASRTQDSYNEQFF. DNA of the CDR3: TGTGCCAGCAGGACACAGGACAGTTACAATGAGCAGTTCTTC.

This clone appeared once. The chain uses TRBV6-5 and TRBJ1-1, with D hard to call. The CDR3 totals 15 residues. V was trimmed by 6 bases and J by 1 base, leaving 15 bases between them. Germline V gene lookup returns CDR1 MNHEY and CDR2 SVGAGI. The CDR3 DNA follows: TGTGCCAGCAGATTCGCCGGACTGACGAACACTGAAGCTTTCTTT. It translates to CASRFAGLTNTEAFF.